The present T cell receptor beta chain was sequenced within a study of blood T cell repertoires in COVID-19. Looking at the study overall: The origin of the acute and convalescent COVID-19 samples was the United States, Italy and Spain. Sample material is recorded as cDNA or gDNA derived from T cells, B-cell-depleted T cells, or PBMCs.

The CDR3 contains 16 residues. V was trimmed by 5 bases and J by 8 bases, leaving 23 bases between them. In germline, CDR1 is SGHDT, CDR2 YYEEEE. Authors' analysis steps: Reference gene primer amplification yielded estimated nucleated cell counts. Assay used: immunoSEQ multiplex PCR; TCRdb lists only in-frame clones, some missing. That table supplies the V and J calls and clone size; D and trimming were determined from the DNA. This table holds some 250,000 clones, approximately 90% found once. The count of this clone is one. The sequenced sample was peripheral blood. V and J are TRBV5-6 and TRBJ2-1; tentatively, D is TRBD2 (6 bases). This TCR was recovered from a middle-aged woman who had recovered from COVID-19. CDR3 DNA sequence: TGTGCCAGCAGACCCCAAACTAGCATACGGGCCCATGAGCAGTTCTTC. Translated, it gives CASRPQTSIRAHEQFF.